The next 18 T cell receptor beta chains were all read from a single sample in a study of technical replicates of blood from a handful of donors. Data came from immunoSEQ multiplex PCR; TCRdb stores just in-frame clones and leaves some out. The sample comprises roughly 100,000 clones, 95% to 96% of which are singletons, and approximately 0.2% rests with the top ten. The sequenced material came from T cells isolated from PBMCs. Receptors were obtained from a human donor in good health.

The chain uses TRBV4-2 and TRBJ2-4, with D possibly being TRBD1 (6 bases). Trimming took off 0 bases at V and 1 base at J, with 16 bases between the two ends. The CDR3 runs 18 residues. CDR1 is LGHNA and CDR2 is YNFKEQ in the germline V gene. The DNA of the CDR3 is TGTGCCAGCAGCCAAGAAACAGGGATATATTACGCCAAAAACATTCAGTACTTC. Translating gives CASSQETGIYYAKNIQYF.

The table lists this clone with a few counts. V gene TRBV5-4 combines with J gene TRBJ2-5; tentative D call: TRBD2 (7 bases). With 4 bases removed from V and 4 bases from J, the gap between germline ends came to 20 bases. This CDR3 comprises 16 residues. CDR1 is SGHNT and CDR2 is YYREEE in the germline V gene (reference sequence). CDR3 in amino acids: CASSLVLSGGGETQYF. The CDR3 DNA is TGTGCCAGCAGCCTCGTCCTATCGGGGGGCGGAGAGACCCAGTACTTC.

This sequence joins TRBV10-1 and TRBJ2-7; 9 bases are shared with TRBD1. This CDR3 is 14 amino acids long. V was pared by 5 bases and J by 1 base, with 3 bases of the junction left unmatched. Germline V CDR1 and CDR2: WNHNN, SYGVQD (reference sequence). The CDR3: CASSLGQGSYEQYF. DNA of the CDR3: TGCGCCAGCAGTTTAGGACAGGGGTCCTACGAGCAGTACTTC.

This chain joins TRBV4-2 and TRBJ2-1, with TRBD2 identical over 13 bases. Germline loops: CDR1 LGHNA, CDR2 YNFKEQ. This CDR3 has 16 residues. With 3 bases clipped from V and 5 bases from J, the junction kept 4 bases outside the gene matches. Here the CDR3 reads CASSHAGTSGNNEQFF. The CDR3 DNA reads TGTGCCAGCAGCCATGCCGGGACTAGCGGGAACAATGAGCAGTTCTTC.

The V gene is TRBV6-1, the J gene TRBJ2-7, with TRBD1 matching over 10 bases. Germline V lookup: CDR1 MNHNS, CDR2 SASEGT. The trim removed 8 bases at V and 3 bases at J, leaving 4 bases unmatched. This CDR3 comprises 13 residues. The CDR3 loop reads CASRDRGLYEQYF. CDR3 coding DNA: TGTGCCAGCCGAGACAGGGGGCTCTACGAGCAGTACTTC.

The J gene is TRBJ2-3, the V gene TRBV27; D is unresolved. Trimming took 6 bases from V and 6 from J, leaving 13 bases between them. CDR1 and CDR2 from the germline V gene are MNHEY and SMNVEV (reference sequence). The CDR3 is made up of 13 amino acids. The chain's CDR3 is CASRSLAGDTQYF. The CDR3 region has the DNA TGTGCCAGCAGGTCGCTCGCCGGGGATACGCAGTATTTT.

This chain connects TRBV9 to TRBJ1-2; D is unresolved. The V gene's germline CDR1 is SGDLS and CDR2 YYNGEE. The ends were cut back, 0 bases at V and 3 bases at J, with 15 bases in the middle. The CDR3 has 16 amino acids. CDR3 nucleotides: TGTGCCAGCAGCGTAGGAGGCAGTTTGTCTCACTATGGCTACACCTTC. This codes for CASSVGGSLSHYGYTF.

The chain is built from TRBV30 and TRBJ1-2; maybe TRBD1 (5 bases). Deletions cut 3 bases from V and 4 bases from J, with 18 bases between. CDR1 and CDR2 from the germline V gene are GTSNPN and SVGIG (reference sequence). This CDR3 is 15 amino acids long. For the CDR3, the DNA is TGTGCCTGGAGCCTCCTTCTAGGGGCCACCTATGGCTACACCTTC. Protein sequence: CAWSLLLGATYGYTF.

The chain recombines TRBV7-2 with TRBJ1-5; D gene ambiguous. Trimming stripped 3 bases from V and 7 bases from J, with 7 bases between. From germline, CDR1 is SGHTA and CDR2 FQGNSA. The CDR3 sequence is 12 residues long. CDR3 residues: CASSFPGQPQHF. CDR3 DNA sequence: TGTGCCAGCAGCTTTCCCGGGCAGCCCCAGCATTTT. The full variable domain, rest sourced from reference TRBV7-2 and TRBJ1-5, is GAGVSQSPSNKVTEKGKDVELRCDPISGHTALYWYRQSLGQGLEFLIYFQGNSAPDKSGLPSDRFSAERTGGSVSTLTIQRTQQEDSAVYLCASSFPGQPQHFGDGTRLSIL.

The gene calls are TRBV6-6 and TRBJ2-6; the D is unclear. Per germline, CDR1 MNHNY and CDR2 SVGAGI (reference sequence). The CDR3 totals 15 residues. Trimming took off 5 bases at V and 0 bases at J, with 8 bases between the two ends. The CDR3 here is CASSQSFSGANVLTF. DNA of the CDR3: TGTGCCAGCAGTCAGTCGTTCTCTGGGGCCAACGTCCTGACTTTC.

The chain recombines TRBV7-8 with TRBJ1-1, with 10 bases that match TRBD1. Germline V gene lookup returns CDR1 SGHVS and CDR2 FQNEAQ. The CDR3 loop spans 14 amino acids. Germline trimming cut 5 bases from V and 4 bases from J; bases unmatched to any gene: 4. CDR3 bases: TGTGCCAGCAGCCCCGGACAGGGGGGCACTGAAGCTTTCTTT. This gives the protein CASSPGQGGTEAFF.

J is TRBJ1-1 and V is TRBV9; 9 positions match TRBD1. CDR1 is SGDLS and CDR2 is YYNGEE in the germline V gene. Trimming cost V 3 bases and J 3 bases; bases outside gene matches: 9. The CDR3 length is 16 residues. The CDR3 loop reads CASSGGGQGGDTEAFF. CDR3 DNA: TGTGCCAGCAGCGGCGGGGGACAGGGAGGGGACACTGAAGCTTTCTTT.

CDR3 region: CASSSPRGRAGPQETQYF. The CDR3 DNA sequence: TGTGCCAGTAGTAGCCCCCGTGGGAGGGCGGGGCCACAAGAGACCCAGTACTTC. V is TRBV19 and J is TRBJ2-5, with TRBD2 matching over 7 bases. The germline gives CDR1 LNHDA, CDR2 SQIVND (reference sequence). After removal of 4 bases from V and 2 bases from J, the junction contained 16 bases not matched to a gene. This CDR3 has 18 amino acids. Together with reference TRBV19 and TRBJ2-5, the CDR3 gives the full variable domain: DGGITQSPKYLFRKEGQNVTLSCEQNLNHDAMYWYRQDPGQGLRLIYYSQIVNDFQKGDIAEGYSVSREKKESFPLTVTSAQKNPTAFYLCASSSPRGRAGPQETQYFGPGTRLLVL.

V is TRBV28 and J is TRBJ1-4, with D tentatively TRBD1 (6 bases). V lost 6 bases to trimming and J lost 16 bases, with 18 bases between them. CDR3 length: 12 residues. Germline lookup yields CDR1 MDHEN and CDR2 SYDVKM. DNA for the CDR3: TGTGCCAGCAGCTTGCCGCCCGACAGGCCGTTTTTT. Amino acids: CASSLPPDRPFF.

The chain recombines TRBV29-1 with TRBJ2-1; 8 bases map to TRBD1. Germline V lookup: CDR1 SQVTM, CDR2 ANQGSEA. This CDR3 is built from 13 residues. V lost 1 base to trimming and J lost 10 bases; unmatched junction nucleotides: 6. The CDR3 DNA reads TGCAGCGTTGAAGCCCCAGGGGGCTGGGAGCAGTTCTTC. Protein product: CSVEAPGGWEQFF.

This sequence joins TRBV11-2 and TRBJ2-7, with 8 nucleotides matching TRBD2. Germline CDR1 SGHAT, CDR2 FQNNGV. The length of the CDR3 is 16 residues. J was trimmed by 5 bases and V by 3 bases; bases with no gene match: 12. The CDR3 DNA follows: TGTGCCAGCAGCTTTGGAGCGGGGGCCTCCTACGACGAGCAGTACTTC. Protein sequence: CASSFGAGASYDEQYF.

The rearrangement uses TRBV9 and TRBJ2-7; 10 bases agree with TRBD2. This CDR3 region has 18 residues. Looked up from germline, CDR1 is SGDLS and CDR2 is YYNGEE. With 0 bases clipped from V and 4 bases from J, the junction kept 13 bases outside the gene matches. CDR3 sequence reads: CASSVGSDSGRVWYEQYF. The CDR3 DNA reads TGTGCCAGCAGCGTAGGATCCGACAGCGGGAGGGTTTGGTACGAGCAGTACTTC. Drawing the rest from reference TRBV9 and TRBJ2-7, the complete variable domain is DSGVTQTPKHLITATGQRVTLRCSPRSGDLSVYWYQQSLDQGLQFLIQYYNGEERAKGNILERFSAQQFPDLHSELNLSSLELGDSALYFCASSVGSDSGRVWYEQYFGPGTRLTVT.

Regarding this clone: An end of the junction differs from the germline gene, which may be a read error. The chain carries TRBV28 and TRBJ1-1; a possible D gene is TRBD1 (5 bases). The CDR3 has 15 amino acids. Germline CDR1 MDHEN, CDR2 SYDVKM. CDR3 nucleotide sequence: TGTACCAGCACCTCCATTGGCACCACGACAGATGAAGCTTTCTTT. It yields the protein CTSTSIGTTTDEAFF.